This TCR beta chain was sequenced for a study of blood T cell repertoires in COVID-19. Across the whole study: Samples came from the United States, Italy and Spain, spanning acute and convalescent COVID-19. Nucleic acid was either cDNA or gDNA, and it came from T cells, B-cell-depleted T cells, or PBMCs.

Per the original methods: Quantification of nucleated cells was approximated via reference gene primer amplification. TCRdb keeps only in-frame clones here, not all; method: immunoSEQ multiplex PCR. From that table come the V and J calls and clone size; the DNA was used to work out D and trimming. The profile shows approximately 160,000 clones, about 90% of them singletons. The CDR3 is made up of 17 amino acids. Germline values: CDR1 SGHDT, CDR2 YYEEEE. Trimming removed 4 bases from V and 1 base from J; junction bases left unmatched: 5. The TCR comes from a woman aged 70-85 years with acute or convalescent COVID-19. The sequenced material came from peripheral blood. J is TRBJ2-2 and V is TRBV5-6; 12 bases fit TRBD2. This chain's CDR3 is CASSIRTSGMNTGELFF. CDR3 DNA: TGTGCCAGCAGCATTCGGACTAGCGGGATGAACACCGGGGAGCTGTTTTTT.